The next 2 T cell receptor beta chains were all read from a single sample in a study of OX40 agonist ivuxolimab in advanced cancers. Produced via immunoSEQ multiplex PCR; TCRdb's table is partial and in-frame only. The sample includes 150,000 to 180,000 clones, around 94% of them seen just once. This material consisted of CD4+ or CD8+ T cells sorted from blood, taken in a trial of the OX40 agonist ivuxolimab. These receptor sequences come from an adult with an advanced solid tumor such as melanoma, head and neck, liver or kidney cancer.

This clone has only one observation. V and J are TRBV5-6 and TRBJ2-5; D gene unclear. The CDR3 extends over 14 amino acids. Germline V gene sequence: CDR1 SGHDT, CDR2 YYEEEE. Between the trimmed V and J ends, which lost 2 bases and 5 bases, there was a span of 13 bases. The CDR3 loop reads CASSFIQGMETQYF. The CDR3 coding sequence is TGTGCCAGCAGCTTCATCCAAGGGATGGAGACCCAGTACTTC.

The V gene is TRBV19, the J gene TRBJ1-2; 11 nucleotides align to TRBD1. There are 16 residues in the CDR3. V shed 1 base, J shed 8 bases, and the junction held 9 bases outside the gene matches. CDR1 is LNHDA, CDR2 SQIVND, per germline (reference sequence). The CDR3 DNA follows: TGTGCCAGTAGTATAGCCCGGACAGGGGGCGTCAGAGGCTACACCTTC. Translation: CASSIARTGGVRGYTF.